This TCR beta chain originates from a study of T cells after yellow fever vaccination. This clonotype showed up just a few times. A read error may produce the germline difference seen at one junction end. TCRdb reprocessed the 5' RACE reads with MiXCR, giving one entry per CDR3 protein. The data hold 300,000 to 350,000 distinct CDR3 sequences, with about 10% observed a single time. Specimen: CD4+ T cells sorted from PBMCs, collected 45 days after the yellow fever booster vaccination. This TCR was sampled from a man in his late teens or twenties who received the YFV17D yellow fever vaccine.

The CDR3 protein is CASSRLPGSPLF. The CDR3 DNA is TGTGCCAGCAGCCGACTACCAGGGTCCCCTCTCTTT. The J gene is TRBJ1-4, the V gene TRBV13, with TRBD1 as a possible D gene (5 bases). The CDR3 is made up of 12 amino acids. Germline assignment: CDR1 PRHDT and CDR2 FYEKMQ (reference sequence).